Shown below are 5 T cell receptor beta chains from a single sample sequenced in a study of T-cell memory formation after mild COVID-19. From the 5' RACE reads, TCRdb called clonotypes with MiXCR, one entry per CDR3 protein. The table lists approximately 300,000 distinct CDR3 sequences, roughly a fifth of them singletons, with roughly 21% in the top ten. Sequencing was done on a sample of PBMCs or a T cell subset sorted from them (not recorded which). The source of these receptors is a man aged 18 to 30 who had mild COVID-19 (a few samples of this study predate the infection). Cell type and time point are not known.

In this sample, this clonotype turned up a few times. CDR3 bases: TGTGCCAGCAACATTGGACAGGGGGCGCGAAATGGCTACACCTTC. Its protein is CASNIGQGARNGYTF. The gene calls are TRBV6-6 and TRBJ1-2, with 11 bases aligning to TRBD1. Germline V gene lookup returns CDR1 MNHNY and CDR2 SVGAGI (reference sequence). V lost 7 bases, J lost 6 bases, and 10 bases stayed unmatched. The CDR3 length is 15 residues.

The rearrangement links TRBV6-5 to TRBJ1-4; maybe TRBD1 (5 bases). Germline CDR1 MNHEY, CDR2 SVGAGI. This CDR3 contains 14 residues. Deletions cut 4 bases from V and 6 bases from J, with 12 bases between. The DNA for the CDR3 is TGTGCCAGCAGTTCCCACGGGACCGATGAAAAACTGTTTTTT. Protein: CASSSHGTDEKLFF.

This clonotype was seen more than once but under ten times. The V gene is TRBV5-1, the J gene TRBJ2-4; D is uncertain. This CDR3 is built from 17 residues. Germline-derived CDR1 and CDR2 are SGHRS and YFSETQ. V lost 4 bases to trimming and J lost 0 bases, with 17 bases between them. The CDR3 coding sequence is TGCGCCAGCAGCCATTCCGGACCGAGTCTAGCCAAAAACATTCAGTACTTC. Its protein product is CASSHSGPSLAKNIQYF.

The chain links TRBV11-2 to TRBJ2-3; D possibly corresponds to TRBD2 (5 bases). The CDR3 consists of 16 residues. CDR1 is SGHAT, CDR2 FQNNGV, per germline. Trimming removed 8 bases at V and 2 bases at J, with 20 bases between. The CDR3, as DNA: TGTGCCAGCGTAGGGCTCAACAGACTATACACAGATACGCAGTATTTT. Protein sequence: CASVGLNRLYTDTQYF.

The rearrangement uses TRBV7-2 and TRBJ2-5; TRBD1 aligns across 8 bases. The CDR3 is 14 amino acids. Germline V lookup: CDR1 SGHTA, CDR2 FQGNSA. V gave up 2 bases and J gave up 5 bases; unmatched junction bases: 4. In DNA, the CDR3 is TGTGCCAGCAGCTTAAGACAGGGGTTTGAGACCCAGTACTTC. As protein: CASSLRQGFETQYF. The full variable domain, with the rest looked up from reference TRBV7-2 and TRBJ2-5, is GAGVSQSPSNKVTEKGKDVELRCDPISGHTALYWYRQSLGQGLEFLIYFQGNSAPDKSGLPSDRFSAERTGGSVSTLTIQRTQQEDSAVYLCASSLRQGFETQYFGPGTRLLVL.